These 5 T cell receptor beta chains share one sample of origin, sequenced in a study of blood T cell repertoires in COVID-19. Generated by immunoSEQ multiplex PCR, the TCRdb table keeps only in-frame clones and is missing some. The repertoire holds 110,000 or so clones, with just over 85% as singletons. The specimen was peripheral blood. The receptors here all came from a human donor in a cohort sampled during active COVID-19.

The gene calls are TRBV6-6 and TRBJ2-2; the match to TRBD1 covers 7 bases. The germline V gene has CDR1 MNHNY and CDR2 SVGAGI (reference sequence). Trimming took 9 bases from V and 8 from J; bases not matched to a gene: 12. This CDR3 has 14 amino acids. The CDR3 protein is CASRPGQRTGELFF. DNA of the CDR3: TGTGCCAGTCGCCCGGGACAGCGTACGGGGGAGCTGTTTTTT.

The V gene is TRBV6-5, the J gene TRBJ2-3, with TRBD2 matching 13 bases. The V and J ends lost 10 bases and 4 bases, in that order; junction bases with no gene match: 5. The germline V gene encodes CDR1 MNHEY and CDR2 SVGAGI. This CDR3 has 14 amino acids. The CDR3 DNA is TGTGCCATACGACTAGCGGGAGGAGCAGATACGCAGTATTTT. It translates to CAIRLAGGADTQYF.

This chain connects TRBV4-1 to TRBJ2-1; 10 bases map to TRBD2. Trimming at V came to 0 bases and at J to 3 bases, leaving 2 bases not matched to a gene. The germline gives CDR1 MGHRA, CDR2 YSYEKL. This CDR3 has 16 residues. The CDR3 is CASSQEVAGGYNEQFF. The DNA for the CDR3 is TGCGCCAGCAGCCAAGAGGTAGCGGGAGGCTACAATGAGCAGTTCTTC.

The V call is TRBV12-5, the J call TRBJ1-2; D ambiguous. Trimming cost V 8 bases and J 3 bases, with 4 bases left between them. There are 10 residues in the CDR3. Germline CDR1 is LGHNT and CDR2 is FRNRAP. The CDR3, as DNA: TGTGCTAGTCTGTACTATGGCTACACCTTC. Translation: CASLYYGYTF. Together with reference TRBV12-5 and TRBJ1-2, the CDR3 gives the full variable domain: DARVTQTPRHKVTEMGQEVTMRCQPILGHNTVFWYRQTMMQGLELLAYFRNRAPLDDSGMPKDRFSAEMPDATLATLKIQPSEPRDSAVYFCASLYYGYTFGSGTRLTVV.

This rearrangement joins TRBV27 to TRBJ2-1; 10 positions match TRBD2. CDR1 and CDR2 from the germline V gene are MNHEY and SMNVEV (reference sequence). J was trimmed by 0 bases and V by 3 bases; bases with no gene match: 8. The CDR3 sequence is 18 residues long. CDR3 protein: CASSLAASGSISYNEQFF. In nucleotides, the CDR3 is TGTGCCAGCAGTTTGGCCGCTAGCGGGAGTATCTCCTACAATGAGCAGTTCTTC.